The 25 T cell receptor beta chains presented below share a single source sample, sequenced in a study of T cells in Graves' hyperthyroidism and ophthalmopathy. The CDR3 regions of TCR beta were amplified from RNA transcripts. Primed by the HTBI set, a first-round RT-PCR was run on the TCR CDR3. TCRdb independently ran MiXCR on the multiplex PCR reads; one entry per CDR3 protein. This table has around 600,000 distinct CDR3 sequences, around 16% appearing once. The sample consisted of blood. The receptors here all came from a woman younger than 45 with Graves' hyperthyroidism.

This clonotype was counted between two and nine times. The chain has TRBV6-5 and TRBJ1-6; D may be TRBD1 (5 bases). Germline V gene lookup returns CDR1 MNHEY and CDR2 SVGAGI. Trimming removed 0 bases from V and 8 bases from J, with 20 bases in between. CDR3 length equals 18 residues. The CDR3 nucleotides are TGTGCCAGCAGTTACTCGCGACTTGACAGTCTTAGATATTCACCCCTCCACTTT. Residues: CASSYSRLDSLRYSPLHF.

This clonotype was seen a handful of times. J is TRBJ2-1 and V is TRBV4-1; D is perhaps TRBD2 (6 bases). Trimming took off 4 bases at V and 6 bases at J, with 13 bases between the two ends. Germline CDR1 is MGHRA and CDR2 is YSYEKL. CDR3 length: 14 amino acids. The CDR3, as DNA: TGCGCCAGCAGCCGCGTAGGGGAGGTCAATGAGCAGTTCTTC. Translated, it gives CASSRVGEVNEQFF.

In its sample, this clonotype was seen a few times. J is TRBJ2-7 and V is TRBV7-2; perhaps TRBD1 as D (6 bases). Trimming stripped 5 bases from V and 3 bases from J, with 11 bases between. Germline V gene data show CDR1 as SGHTA and CDR2 as FQGNSA. This CDR3 has 13 residues. CDR3 nucleotide sequence: TGTGCCAGCAGCATCCGGGACAACTACGAGCAGTACTTC. Its translation: CASSIRDNYEQYF.

Many counts were recorded for this clonotype. The chain is built from TRBV20-1 and TRBJ2-7; weak D call: TRBD1 (6 bases). Germline CDR1 and CDR2: DFQATT and SNEGSKA (reference sequence). Deletions cut 5 bases from V and 3 bases from J, with 14 bases between. CDR3 length: 13 amino acids. This CDR3 reads CSASHRVGYEQYF. DNA of the CDR3: TGCAGTGCTTCCCACAGGGTAGGCTACGAGCAGTACTTC.

Many counts were recorded for this clonotype. The V and J genes are TRBV3-1 and TRBJ1-4, with unresolved D. Deletions cut 8 bases from V and 3 bases from J, with 13 bases between. Per the germline V gene, CDR1 is LGHDT and CDR2 is YNNKEL (reference sequence). The CDR3 runs to 14 residues. CDR3 bases: TGTGCCAGCGGGAGAGGGTCGGCTAATGAAAAACTGTTTTTT. As protein: CASGRGSANEKLFF.

Ten or more counts support this clonotype. The junction shows a germline mismatch at one end, possibly a read error. V is TRBV5-1 and J is TRBJ2-3; TRBD2 aligns across 15 bases. This CDR3 region has 18 residues. The germline V gene encodes CDR1 SGHRS and CDR2 YFSETQ. CDR3 loop: CASSSGTSGRRGTDTQYF. The CDR3 coding sequence is TGTGCCAGCAGCTCCGGGACTAGCGGGAGGAGGGGCACAGATACGCAGTATTTT.

This chain connects TRBV9 to TRBJ2-5; 7 bases line up with TRBD2. V dropped 0 bases and J dropped 3; count of bases not matched to a gene: 8. The germline CDR1 and CDR2 sequences are SGDLS and YYNGEE. This CDR3 has 16 amino acids. This CDR3 is CASSVAPWAGEETQYF. CDR3 nucleotide sequence: TGTGCCAGCAGCGTAGCTCCTTGGGCGGGAGAAGAGACCCAGTACTTC.

In this sample, this clonotype turned up many times. The CDR3: CASSLGLAGLAKNIQYF. Here the CDR3 DNA reads TGTGCCAGCAGCTTAGGCCTAGCGGGACTAGCCAAAAACATTCAGTACTTC. The chain is built from TRBV11-2 and TRBJ2-4, with TRBD2 matching 9 bases. CDR3 length: 17 residues. Germline CDR1 reads SGHAT; CDR2 reads FQNNGV. J lost 0 bases, V lost 1 base, and 4 bases had no gene match.

The chain employs TRBV7-8 and TRBJ2-3, with D possibly being TRBD1 or TRBD2 (5 bases each). V lost 1 base and J 2 bases, leaving 10 bases between the germline ends. CDR3 size: 15 residues. Per the germline V gene, CDR1 is SGHVS and CDR2 is FQNEAQ. The CDR3 protein is CASSLVYGATDTQYF. CDR3 nucleotide sequence: TGTGCCAGCAGCTTAGTTTACGGGGCCACAGATACGCAGTATTTT.

A few counts support this clonotype. The chain uses TRBV7-6 and TRBJ2-3, with a tentative D call TRBD2 (5 bases). CDR3 length: 15 amino acids. Trimming cost V 0 bases and J 4 bases, with 11 bases left between them. The V gene's germline CDR1 is SGHVS and CDR2 FNYEAQ. This CDR3 reads CASSLALRVPDTQYF. The CDR3 coding sequence is TGTGCCAGCAGCTTAGCGCTGAGGGTACCAGATACGCAGTATTTT.

This clonotype was detected many times. The genes are TRBV3-1 and TRBJ2-7; the D is unclear. Germline V gene lookup returns CDR1 LGHDT and CDR2 YNNKEL (reference sequence). This CDR3 spans 12 amino acids. Trimming cost V 0 bases and J 6 bases, with 6 bases left between them. CDR3 protein: CASSQDLGEQYF. CDR3 in DNA: TGTGCCAGCAGCCAAGATCTCGGCGAGCAGTACTTC.

The table lists this clonotype with many counts. The gene calls are TRBV13 and TRBJ2-2; 9 bases are shared with TRBD2. V dropped 3 bases and J dropped 4; count of bases not matched to a gene: 9. The CDR3 extends over 17 amino acids. Germline values: CDR1 PRHDT, CDR2 FYEKMQ (reference sequence). CDR3 nucleotides: TGTGCCAGCAGCTTCGGAGCGGGAGGCCCTTTCACCGGGGAGCTGTTTTTT. Protein product: CASSFGAGGPFTGELFF.

This clonotype was found a few times. The gene calls are TRBV4-1 and TRBJ2-3, with 9 bases matching TRBD1. Trimming removed 3 bases from V and 3 bases from J; junction bases left unmatched: 10. CDR1 MGHRA and CDR2 YSYEKL come from the germline V gene. CDR3 length: 17 amino acids. The CDR3 coding sequence is TGCGCCAGCAGCCAGCACGGGACAGGGTATTTGACAGATACGCAGTATTTT. Translating gives CASSQHGTGYLTDTQYF.

The CDR3 loop reads CASSIGASAGIEQFF. Written as DNA, the CDR3 is TGTGCCAGTAGTATAGGCGCGTCGGCGGGAATTGAGCAGTTCTTC. This chain connects TRBV7-9 to TRBJ2-1; D possibly corresponds to TRBD2 (6 bases). In germline, CDR1 is SEHNR, CDR2 FQNEAQ (reference sequence). Between the trimmed V and J ends, which lost 9 bases and 9 bases, there was a span of 24 bases. This CDR3 is built from 15 residues. Based on the CDR3 plus reference TRBV7-9 and TRBJ2-1, the full variable domain is DTGVSQNPRHKITKRGQNVTFRCDPISEHNRLYWYRQTLGQGPEFLTYFQNEAQLEKSRLLSDRFSAERPKGSFSTLEIQRTEQGDSAMYLCASSIGASAGIEQFFGPGTRLTVL.

At least ten counts were recorded for this clonotype. The chain couples TRBV29-1 to TRBJ2-1; D gene unclear. This CDR3 comprises 14 residues. Germline V gene data show CDR1 as SQVTM and CDR2 as ANQGSEA. The germline V and J ends were trimmed by 3 bases and 2 bases, with 11 bases remaining between them. CDR3 sequence: CSVEAEITYNEQFF. In DNA form, the CDR3 reads TGCAGCGTTGAGGCAGAGATTACCTACAATGAGCAGTTCTTC.

This chain joins TRBV6-1 and TRBJ2-2; 13 bases are a match to TRBD2. V shed 6 bases, J shed 7 bases, and the junction held 5 bases outside the gene matches. Germline CDR1 reads MNHNS; CDR2 reads SASEGT. CDR3 length equals 15 residues. DNA for the CDR3: TGTGCCAGCAGCGGGACTAGCGGGATTCACGGGGAGCTGTTTTTT. Its translation: CASSGTSGIHGELFF.

This clonotype was detected a few times. This chain joins TRBV20-1 and TRBJ2-6, with 8 bases matching TRBD1. The CDR3 is 19 residues long. From germline, CDR1 is DFQATT and CDR2 SNEGSKA (reference sequence). With V trimmed by 0 bases and J by 0 bases, 10 bases remained unmatched. The CDR3, as DNA: TGCAGTGCTAGAGATACCGGACAGGGTTCTCTCTCTGGGGCCAACGTCCTGACTTTC. Translated: CSARDTGQGSLSGANVLTF.

This clonotype came up many times. The genes are TRBV28 and TRBJ2-5, with 11 positions matching TRBD1. Germline-derived CDR1 and CDR2 are MDHEN and SYDVKM. The CDR3 contains 17 residues. Trimming cost V 5 bases and J 2 bases; bases outside gene matches: 10. CDR3 region: CASSPRTGGLVQETQYF. In DNA, the CDR3 is TGTGCCAGCAGTCCCAGGACAGGGGGCTTGGTGCAAGAGACCCAGTACTTC.

The sample holds many counts of this clonotype. The chain is built from TRBV6-2 or TRBV6-3 and TRBJ2-3; 9 bases fit TRBD1. Per the germline V gene, CDR1 is MNHEY and CDR2 is SVGEGT. CDR3 length: 14 residues. J gave up 5 bases and V 5 bases, and 5 bases lay outside the gene matches. The CDR3 region has the DNA TGTGCCAGCAGTCCGGACAGGGGAAGAGATACGCAGTATTTT. Translated, it gives CASSPDRGRDTQYF.

This clonotype was seen at least ten times. The rearrangement uses TRBV6-2 or TRBV6-3 and TRBJ2-1; 8 positions match TRBD2. Trimming removed 2 bases from V and 10 bases from J; junction bases left unmatched: 16. CDR3 length: 17 amino acids. The germline gives CDR1 MNHEY, CDR2 SVGEGT. This CDR3 reads CASSYMGVGLAGSEQFF. The DNA for the CDR3 is TGTGCCAGCAGTTACATGGGAGTCGGGCTAGCGGGTTCCGAGCAGTTCTTC.

The chain combines TRBV6-1 with TRBJ2-3; TRBD1 agrees at 7 bases. Germline CDR1 and CDR2: MNHNS and SASEGT. V shed 9 bases, J shed 3 bases, and the junction held 9 bases outside the gene matches. The CDR3 is 14 residues long. CDR3 in amino acids: CASKTDRSTDTQYF. CDR3 bases: TGTGCCAGTAAGACGGACAGGTCTACAGATACGCAGTATTTT.

This clonotype was counted a few times. The chain recombines TRBV12-3 or TRBV12-4 with TRBJ2-1; no reliable D call. This CDR3 spans 12 amino acids. V was clipped by 4 bases and J by 7 bases, with 8 bases between them. The CDR3 here is CASSWGENEQFF. CDR3 DNA sequence: TGTGCCAGCAGTTGGGGTGAAAATGAGCAGTTCTTC.

On this clonotype itself: With a much larger clone just one base away, this may be a read error. The chain links TRBV2 to TRBJ1-1; no reliable D call. Germline V CDR1 and CDR2: SNHLY, FYNNEI. The CDR3 is made up of 11 amino acids. In nucleotides, the CDR3 is TGTGCCAACAGTAGTCTCGGGGAAGCTTTCTTT. Amino acid sequence: CANSSLGEAFF.

This clonotype was detected only a few times. This chain connects TRBV19 to TRBJ2-1; 7 nucleotides align to TRBD2. Germline assignment: CDR1 LNHDA and CDR2 SQIVND (reference sequence). The CDR3 sequence is 14 residues long. Trimming cost V 6 bases and J 2 bases; bases outside gene matches: 4. CDR3 DNA sequence: TGTGCCAGTAGCGGGGGGACGGCCTACAATGAGCAGTTCTTC. Translating it yields CASSGGTAYNEQFF.

This clonotype was recorded a few times. This rearrangement joins TRBV7-9 to TRBJ2-2; 10 bases align to TRBD1. The CDR3 consists of 17 residues. Germline CDR1 SEHNR, CDR2 FQNEAQ (reference sequence). J was trimmed by 4 bases and V by 2 bases; bases with no gene match: 7. The CDR3 sequence: CASSLTDRGLGTGELFF. In DNA, the CDR3 is TGTGCCAGCAGCTTAACTGACAGGGGGCTAGGCACCGGGGAGCTGTTTTTT.